This T cell receptor beta chain was captured in a study of cytomegalovirus exposure and HLA in healthy donors. Regarding this clone: Its antigen is not known.

Regarding the study as a whole: In a later analysis, most CMV-associated TCR beta chains appeared HLA-restricted. In a later analysis, productive TCRs from donors in an Asian-associated ancestry cluster reportedly carried fewer N-insertions than the cohort mean.

A multiplex PCR was run with 60 Vbeta primers and 13 Jbeta primers. Using immunoSEQ multiplex PCR, the repertoire was profiled, and TCRdb retains in-frame clones only, with some absent. This repertoire shows fewer than 200,000 clones, 84% found once; its top ten account for 0.95% to 1.5%. CDR1 and CDR2 from the germline V gene are SGHTA and FQGTGA. V lost 5 bases and J 10 bases, leaving 14 bases between the germline ends. The length of the CDR3 is 12 residues. This receptor was taken from a girl aged 2 to 9 in good health and CMV-seropositive. This rearrangement joins TRBV7-3 to TRBJ1-1, with D perhaps TRBD1 (6 bases). The specimen sequenced was PBMCs. CDR3 nucleotide sequence: TGTGCCAGCAGCCCCCCCGGGGGGGCAGCTTTCTTT. Translating it yields CASSPPGGAAFF.